Listed below are T cell receptor beta chains from one sample, sequenced in a study of metastatic and nonmetastatic thyroid tumors. TCRdb reprocessed the PCR reads using MiXCR. The sample includes about 20,000 clones, roughly 24% of them seen just once. Material: tumor tissue. The receptors derive from a female donor with papillary thyroid cancer or a benign thyroid nodule (not recorded which). Some clones in this sample may be carry-over from other donors' samples. Both conserved end residues are part of each CDR3. The D gene is left open where the match is weak.

j_gene,d_gene,v_gene,CDR3aa
TRBJ1-1,.,TRBV14,CASSPSGPLTEAFF
TRBJ2-7,.,TRBV11-2,CASSLDGSGEQYF
TRBJ1-1,.,TRBV11-2,CASSRLGTNSNTEAFF
TRBJ1-6,.,TRBV20-1,CSATRQRENSPLHF
TRBJ2-7,.,TRBV20-1,CSARAYEQYF
TRBJ2-5,.,TRBV18,CASSPREGGRTQYF
TRBJ1-2,.,TRBV12-3/TRBV12-4,CASSPTGTGYTF
TRBJ2-1,TRBD2,TRBV2,CASSGASGGLSEQFF
TRBJ1-1,.,TRBV7-3,CASSPQGNTEAFF
TRBJ2-7,TRBD2,TRBV10-3,CAISEFDSGIFYEQYF
TRBJ2-3,.,TRBV7-2,CASIRAGRRDTQYF
TRBJ2-7,.,TRBV6-1,CASTPGRSYEQYF
TRBJ1-1,.,TRBV2,CASRQTGNTEAFF
TRBJ1-3,.,TRBV20-1,CSARDRQMGNTIYF